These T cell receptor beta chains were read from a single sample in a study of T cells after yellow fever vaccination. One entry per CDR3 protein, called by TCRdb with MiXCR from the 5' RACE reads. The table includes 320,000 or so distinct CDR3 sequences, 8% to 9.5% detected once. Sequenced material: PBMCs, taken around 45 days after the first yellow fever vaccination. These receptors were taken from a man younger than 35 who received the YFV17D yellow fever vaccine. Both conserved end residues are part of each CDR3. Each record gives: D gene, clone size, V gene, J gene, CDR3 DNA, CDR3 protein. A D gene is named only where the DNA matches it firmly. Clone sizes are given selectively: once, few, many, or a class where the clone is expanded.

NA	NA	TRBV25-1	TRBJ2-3	TGTGCCAGCAGTGAATCTAGGGATACGCAGTATTTT	CASSESRDTQYF
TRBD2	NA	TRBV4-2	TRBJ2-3	TGTGCCAGCAGCCAAGGGTCAGCGGGGGAAGATACGCAGTATTTT	CASSQGSAGEDTQYF
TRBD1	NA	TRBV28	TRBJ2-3	TGTGCCAGCAGCCCAGGGGGACGAATCACAGATACGCAGTATTTT	CASSPGGRITDTQYF
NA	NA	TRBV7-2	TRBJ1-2	TGTGCCAGCAGCTTAGTTATGGCTAACTATGGCTACACCTTC	CASSLVMANYGYTF
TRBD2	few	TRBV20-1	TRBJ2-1	TGCAGTGCTGGCGGGCTAGCGGGGACTTACAATGAGCAGTTCTTC	CSAGGLAGTYNEQFF
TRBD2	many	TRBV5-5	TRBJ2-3	TGTGCCAGCAGCCCTGTCTCGGGGGGGCGGGATACGCAGTATTTT	CASSPVSGGRDTQYF
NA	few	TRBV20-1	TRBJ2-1	TGCAGTGCTCAGGTCAATGAGCAGTTCTTC	CSAQVNEQFF
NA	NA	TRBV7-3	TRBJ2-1	TGTGCCAGCAGCTCAAATGTAGGGGGGTTAGGCTACAATGAGCAGTTCTTC	CASSSNVGGLGYNEQFF
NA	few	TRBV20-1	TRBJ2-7	TGCAGTGCTAGTGGAACAGTTAATTTCGAGCAGTACTTC	CSASGTVNFEQYF
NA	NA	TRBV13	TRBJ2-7	TGTGCCAGCAGCTTCGGGACACGGACGTACGAGCAGTACTTC	CASSFGTRTYEQYF
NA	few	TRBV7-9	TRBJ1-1	TGTGCCAGCAGCTTAGATAGGCGGGACACTGAAGCTTTCTTT	CASSLDRRDTEAFF
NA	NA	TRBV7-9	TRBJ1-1	TGTGCCAGCAGGTTAACCAGGGAATACACTGAAGCTTTCTTT	CASRLTREYTEAFF
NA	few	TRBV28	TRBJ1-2	TGTGCCAGCAGTTTAGGAGGGGCCTACTATGGCTACACCTTC	CASSLGGAYYGYTF
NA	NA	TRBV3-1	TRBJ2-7	TGTGCCAGCAGCCAGCCTAACGGAAACTACGAGCAGTACTTC	CASSQPNGNYEQYF
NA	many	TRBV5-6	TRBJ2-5	TGTGCCAGCAGCTTATCGAGAGAGACCCAGTACTTC	CASSLSRETQYF
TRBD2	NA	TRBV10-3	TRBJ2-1	TGTGCCATCAGCCGGACTAGCGGGGGGGGCTTTAATGAGCCGTTCTTC	CAISRTSGGGFNEPFF
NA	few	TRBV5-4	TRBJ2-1	TGTGCCAGCAGCTTGTCGGCGGGCGTCCCCTACAATGAGCAGTTCTTC	CASSLSAGVPYNEQFF
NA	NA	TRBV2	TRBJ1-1	TGTGCCAGCAGTGAGTTCGCCATGAACACTGAAGCTTTCTTT	CASSEFAMNTEAFF